The clone carrying this TCR beta chain was picked up a small number of times. Its specificity is not known. The sample originates from a study of blood T cells in healthy people across ages. The study, taken as a whole, reports: Fewer expanded clones and more diversity marked long-lived versus aged donors. Roughly linearly, TCR beta diversity per million T cells fell as age increased.

The use of a sample-barcoded 5' primer and a J-beta primer mix characterized a second PCR of about 7 to 12 cycles. Samples each returned at least 2.5 million CDR3-containing paired-end reads. A single record per CDR3 protein comes from TCRdb applying MiXCR to the 5' RACE reads. The repertoire holds about 640,000 distinct CDR3 sequences, 45% to 65% seen once, with 30% to 45% in the top ten. Staff drew around 10 milliliters of peripheral blood from each donor. This sequence was found in a man between 60 and 70 years old in good health. Sample: blood.

The CDR3 region is CSAEEERNPLADTQYF. CDR3 DNA: TGCAGTGCCGAAGAGGAGCGTAATCCCTTGGCAGATACGCAGTATTTT. V is TRBV20-1 and J is TRBJ2-3; D gene uncertain. The germline V and J ends were trimmed by 6 bases and 4 bases, with 23 bases remaining between them. The CDR3 runs 16 residues. From germline, CDR1 is DFQATT and CDR2 SNEGSKA (reference sequence).